A single sample is the source of the 6 T cell receptor beta chains below, sequenced in a study of Graves' ophthalmopathy and Graves' hyperthyroidism. The sequenced template was RNA, covering the TCR beta CDR3 region. The authors performed first-round RT-PCR with HTBI primers and then a second-round multiplex PCR. From the multiplex PCR reads, TCRdb called clonotypes with MiXCR, one entry per CDR3 protein. The sample shows under 800,000 distinct CDR3 sequences, 22% of them seen only once. Sequencing was done on a sample of peripheral blood. The receptors were sampled from a woman aged 18-29 years with stable Graves' hyperthyroidism. Some clones in this sample may be carry-over from other donors' samples.

The chain combines TRBV2 with TRBJ1-2; D call uncertain. Trimming left V 8 bases short and J 5 bases short, with 18 bases between. CDR3 length equals 14 residues. CDR1 SNHLY and CDR2 FYNNEI come from the germline V gene. CDR3: CASVLSVMPYGYTF. The DNA of the CDR3 is TGTGCCAGCGTACTCTCAGTGATGCCGTATGGCTACACCTTC.

This clonotype appeared many times. The chain joins TRBV29-1 to TRBJ1-2; D is undetermined. Germline lookup yields CDR1 SQVTM and CDR2 ANQGSEA. The CDR3 is made up of 13 amino acids. Trimming shortened V by 4 bases and J by 5 bases, and 14 bases separated the two germline ends. CDR3 sequence reads: CSVAGQSFYGYTF. DNA for the CDR3: TGCAGCGTTGCGGGCCAGTCGTTTTATGGCTACACCTTC.

V gene TRBV11-2 combines with J gene TRBJ1-1, with a possible D match to TRBD1 (6 bases). Trimming took off 2 bases at V and 1 base at J, with 14 bases between the two ends. The CDR3 covers 16 residues. Germline-derived CDR1 and CDR2 are SGHAT and FQNNGV. In nucleotides, the CDR3 is TGTGCCAGCAGCTTACGTTGGGCAGGGGCGAACACTGAAGCTTTCTTT. Encoded protein: CASSLRWAGANTEAFF.

For this clonotype: The junction does not match germline at one end; this may be a read error. The gene calls are TRBV5-1 and TRBJ2-5; TRBD2 is a possible D gene (5 bases). Germline CDR1 and CDR2: SGHRS and YFSETQ. The CDR3 is 18 amino acids. This CDR3 reads CASSLPAEDSASQDTQYF. The CDR3 DNA reads TGCGCCAGCAGCTTGCCGGCAGAGGATAGCGCATCTCAAGATACCCAGTACTTC. Complete variable domain (other parts from reference TRBV5-1 and TRBJ2-5): KAGVTQTPRYLIKTRGQQVTLSCSPISGHRSVSWYQQTPGQGLQFLFEYFSETQRNKGNFPGRFSGRQFSNSRSEMNVSTLELGDSALYLCASSLPAEDSASQDTQYFGPGTRLLVL.

This clonotype occurred many times. The chain carries TRBV29-1 and TRBJ1-5; TRBD1 matches at 7 bases. V was clipped by 7 bases and J by 8 bases; unmatched bases: 11. From germline, CDR1 is SQVTM and CDR2 ANQGSEA. There are 13 residues in the CDR3. The CDR3 region is CSAQTGPRKPQHF. The DNA of the CDR3 is TGCAGCGCTCAGACAGGGCCCCGCAAGCCCCAGCATTTT.

Here the CDR3 DNA reads TGTGCCAGCTCACCGCGAGGGACAGGGCTGGAGACCCAGTACTTC. Translating it yields CASSPRGTGLETQYF. The V call is TRBV18, the J call TRBJ2-5, with TRBD1 identical over 9 bases. CDR1 is KGHSH and CDR2 is LQKENI in the germline V gene. Trimming cost V 3 bases and J 5 bases; bases outside gene matches: 7. CDR3 size: 15 residues.